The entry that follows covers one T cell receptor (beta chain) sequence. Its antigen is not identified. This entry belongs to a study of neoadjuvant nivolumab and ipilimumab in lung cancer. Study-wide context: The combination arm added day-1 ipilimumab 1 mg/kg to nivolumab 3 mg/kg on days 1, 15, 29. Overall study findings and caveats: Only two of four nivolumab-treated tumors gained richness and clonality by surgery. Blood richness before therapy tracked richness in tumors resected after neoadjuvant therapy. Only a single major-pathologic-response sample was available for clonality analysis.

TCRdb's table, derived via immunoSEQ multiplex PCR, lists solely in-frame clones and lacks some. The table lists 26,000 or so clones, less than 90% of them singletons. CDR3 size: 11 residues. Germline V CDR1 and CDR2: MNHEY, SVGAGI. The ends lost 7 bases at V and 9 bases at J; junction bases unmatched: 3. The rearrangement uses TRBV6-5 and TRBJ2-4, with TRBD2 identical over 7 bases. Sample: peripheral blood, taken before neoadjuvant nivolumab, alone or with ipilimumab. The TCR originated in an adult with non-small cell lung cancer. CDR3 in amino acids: CASNSGGIQYF. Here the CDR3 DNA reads TGTGCCAGCAACTCGGGGGGCATTCAGTACTTC.